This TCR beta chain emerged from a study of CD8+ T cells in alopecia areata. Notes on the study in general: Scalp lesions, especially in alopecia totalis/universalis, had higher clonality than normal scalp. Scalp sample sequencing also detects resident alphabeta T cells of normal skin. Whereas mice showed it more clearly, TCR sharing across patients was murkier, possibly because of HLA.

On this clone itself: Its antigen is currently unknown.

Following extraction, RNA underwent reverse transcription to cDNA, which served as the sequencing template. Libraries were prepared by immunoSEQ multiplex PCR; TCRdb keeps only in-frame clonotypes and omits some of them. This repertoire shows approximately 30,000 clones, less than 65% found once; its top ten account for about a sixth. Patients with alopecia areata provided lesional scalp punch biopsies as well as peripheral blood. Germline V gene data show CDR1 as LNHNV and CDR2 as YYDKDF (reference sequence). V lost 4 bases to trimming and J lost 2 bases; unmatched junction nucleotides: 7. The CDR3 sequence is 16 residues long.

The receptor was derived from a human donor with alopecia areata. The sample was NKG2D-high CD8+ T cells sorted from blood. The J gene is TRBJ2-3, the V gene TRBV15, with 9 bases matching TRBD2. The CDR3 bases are TGTGCCACCAGCAAGACTAGCGGACCGTACACAGATACGCAGTATTTT. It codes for CATSKTSGPYTDTQYF. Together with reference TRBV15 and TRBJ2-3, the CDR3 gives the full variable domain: DAMVIQNPRYQVTQFGKPVTLSCSQTLNHNVMYWYQQKSSQAPKLLFHYYDKDFNNEADTPDNFQSRRPNTSFCFLDIRSPGLGDTAMYLCATSKTSGPYTDTQYFGPGTRLTVL.